The 24 T cell receptor beta chains below were found in one sample sequenced in a study of cytomegalovirus exposure and HLA in healthy donors (dated by TCRdb to between 2016 and 2019). The method was the immunoSEQ multiplex PCR assay. The multiplex PCR relied on a mix of 60 forward primers for TCR Vbeta segments and 13 reverse primers for TCR Jbeta segments. TCRdb mirrors the immuneACCESS table, restricted to in-frame sequences. Some clones are absent from its copies; in checked studies, under half trace to an unresolved V gene, and the reason for the others is unknown. The sample yields some 120,000 clones; about 80% were counted once. The top ten hold roughly 1.5% of the sample. Sequenced sample: PBMCs. These receptors were collected from a woman aged 18-29 years in good health and CMV-seronegative.

The table lists this clone with a count of one. The rearrangement uses TRBV6-5 and TRBJ2-7, with D possibly matching TRBD2 (6 bases). Trimming pared 8 bases from V and 2 bases from J, leaving 16 bases between. This CDR3 is built from 14 residues. Germline assignment: CDR1 MNHEY and CDR2 SVGAGI. The CDR3: CASGGYGGTYEQYF. In nucleotides, the CDR3 is TGTGCCAGCGGCGGGTATGGAGGGACCTACGAGCAGTACTTC.

This clone was recorded once. The gene calls are TRBV30 and TRBJ1-1, with D maybe TRBD1 (5 bases). Trimming cost V 2 bases and J 5 bases, with 12 bases left between them. Germline V CDR1 and CDR2: GTSNPN, SVGIG (reference sequence). This CDR3 has 13 residues. The CDR3 DNA reads TGTGCCTGGAGTTTCGGGGGGGTGACTGAAGCTTTCTTT. It is translated as CAWSFGGVTEAFF.

Only one count was recorded for this clone. This chain links TRBV5-1 with TRBJ2-1; 9 bases align to TRBD2. This CDR3 is 17 amino acids long. The germline V gene has CDR1 SGHRS and CDR2 YFSETQ. Trimming at V came to 3 bases and at J to 5 bases, leaving 12 bases not matched to a gene. The CDR3 region is CASSSIAGVRAHNEQFF. CDR3 nucleotides: TGCGCCAGCAGCTCCATAGCGGGAGTGAGGGCCCACAATGAGCAGTTCTTC.

The rearrangement joins TRBV6-1 to TRBJ1-5; D gene uncertain. V lost 0 bases and J 0 bases, leaving 9 bases between the germline ends. Germline-derived CDR1 and CDR2 are MNHNS and SASEGT. CDR3 length equals 16 residues. The CDR3 is CASSEANSHSNQPQHF. CDR3 sequence (DNA): TGTGCCAGCAGTGAAGCTAACAGCCATAGCAATCAGCCCCAGCATTTT.

Worth noting for this clone: Compared with germline, one end of the junction differs, possibly owing to a read error. The chain is built from TRBV6-6 and TRBJ2-6, with a weak D call TRBD1 (6 bases). In germline, CDR1 is MNHNY, CDR2 SVGAGI (reference sequence). The CDR3 is 16 amino acids. CDR3 coding DNA: TGTGCCAGCAGTTACTCACGGGGCGCAGGGGCCAACGGCCTGACTTTC. Translation: CASSYSRGAGANGLTF.

The V and J genes are TRBV11-2 and TRBJ2-1; 12 positions agree with TRBD2. After removal of 5 bases from V and 10 bases from J, the junction contained 9 bases not matched to a gene. This CDR3 is built from 15 residues. Looked up from germline, CDR1 is SGHAT and CDR2 is FQNNGV. CDR3 sequence: CASSPRTSGVGEQFF. Written as DNA, the CDR3 is TGTGCCAGCAGCCCGAGGACTAGCGGGGTAGGGGAGCAGTTCTTC. The whole variable domain, filled in from reference TRBV11-2 and TRBJ2-1, reads EAGVAQSPRYKIIEKRQSVAFWCNPISGHATLYWYQQILGQGPKLLIQFQNNGVVDDSQLPKDRFSAERLKGVDSTLKIQPAKLEDSAVYLCASSPRTSGVGEQFFGPGTRLTVL.

This clone occurred once. This chain links TRBV29-1 with TRBJ1-2, with D possibly being TRBD1 (5 bases). Germline V gene data show CDR1 as SQVTM and CDR2 as ANQGSEA. V was pared by 6 bases and J by 6 bases, with 17 bases between. This CDR3 is 13 amino acids long. The DNA for the CDR3 is TGCAGCGTGTTTAAAACAGGTCACCATGGCTACACCTTC. Translating gives CSVFKTGHHGYTF.

The J gene is TRBJ1-5, the V gene TRBV19; 10 bases map to TRBD1. The CDR3 has 20 residues. Germline assignment: CDR1 LNHDA and CDR2 SQIVND (reference sequence). The junction had 25 bases not matched to a gene; V was cut back by 5 bases and J by 9 bases. CDR3 coding DNA: TGTGCCAGTAGTCCTCGACAGGGGGCCAGCACCCGTCTGATGTTGTGGCCCCAGCATTTT. Translated: CASSPRQGASTRLMLWPQHF.

The chain carries TRBV30 and TRBJ1-6; possible D gene TRBD1, 6 bases. CDR3 length equals 13 residues. The germline V and J ends were trimmed by 5 bases and 7 bases, with 12 bases remaining between them. CDR1 and CDR2 (germline): GTSNPN, SVGIG (reference sequence). The chain's CDR3 is CAWGAGVNSPLHF. Here the CDR3 DNA reads TGTGCCTGGGGGGCAGGGGTGAATTCACCCCTCCACTTT.

J is TRBJ2-5 and V is TRBV2; D is perhaps TRBD2 (5 bases). CDR1 and CDR2 (germline): SNHLY, FYNNEI. V was clipped by 5 bases and J by 4 bases, with 11 bases between them. The CDR3 has 13 residues. CDR3 coding DNA: TGTGCCAGCAGTAATACTAGGGTAGAGACCCAGTACTTC. Translation: CASSNTRVETQYF.

V gene TRBV7-2 combines with J gene TRBJ1-1; D is possibly TRBD1 (5 bases). The V and J ends lost 3 bases and 5 bases respectively, with 10 bases between them. Germline assignment: CDR1 SGHTA and CDR2 FQGNSA. The CDR3 has 13 amino acids. The chain's CDR3 is CASSFLGVTEAFF. CDR3 coding DNA: TGTGCCAGCAGCTTTTTAGGGGTTACTGAAGCTTTCTTT.

The chain is built from TRBV7-9 and TRBJ2-3; no firm D call. The ends were cut back, 3 bases at V and 1 base at J, with 8 bases in the middle. Germline values: CDR1 SEHNR, CDR2 FQNEAQ (reference sequence). The CDR3 extends over 14 amino acids. CDR3 bases: TGTGCCAGCAGCTTTTCCGAGGGCACAGATACGCAGTATTTT. The encoded protein is CASSFSEGTDTQYF. The variable domain in full, with the rest retrieved from reference TRBV7-9 and TRBJ2-3, is DTGVSQNPRHKITKRGQNVTFRCDPISEHNRLYWYRQTLGQGPEFLTYFQNEAQLEKSRLLSDRFSAERPKGSFSTLEIQRTEQGDSAMYLCASSFSEGTDTQYFGPGTRLTVL.

This clone was observed a handful of times. The chain couples TRBV7-9 to TRBJ2-1; TRBD2 matches at 12 bases. CDR1 and CDR2 from the germline V gene are SEHNR and FQNEAQ (reference sequence). The V and J ends lost 5 bases and 6 bases, in that order; junction bases with no gene match: 5. This CDR3 contains 15 residues. The CDR3 here is CASSQTSGSTNEQFF. DNA for the CDR3: TGTGCCAGCAGCCAGACTAGCGGGAGTACCAATGAGCAGTTCTTC.

Note on this clone: One junction end does not reproduce the germline sequence, and a read error may be involved. V and J are TRBV6-5 and TRBJ2-7; D might be TRBD1 (6 bases). CDR3 size: 11 residues. Germline V gene lookup returns CDR1 MNHEY and CDR2 SVGAGI. The chain's CDR3 is CASSYSGGDHF. As DNA, the CDR3 is TGTGCCAGCAGTTACTCAGGGGGAGACCACTTC.

V is TRBV6-1 and J is TRBJ2-3; D possibly corresponds to TRBD1 (5 bases). Trimming cost V 1 base and J 4 bases, with 12 bases left between them. CDR3 length: 15 residues. CDR1 and CDR2 (germline): MNHNS, SASEGT. CDR3 in amino acids: CASSEDRSPPDTQYF. DNA of the CDR3: TGTGCCAGCAGTGAAGACAGGTCGCCACCAGATACGCAGTATTTT.

V and J are TRBV6-8 and TRBJ1-6; maybe TRBD1 (6 bases). The CDR3 length is 11 residues. Looked up from germline, CDR1 is MNHGY and CDR2 is SAAAGT. The CDR3 reads CPGRGNSPLHF. The CDR3 coding sequence is TGTCCGGGCAGGGGCAATTCACCCCTCCACTTT.

This chain joins TRBV5-1 and TRBJ2-3; TRBD2 aligns across 7 bases. Germline CDR1 and CDR2: SGHRS and YFSETQ. V shed 1 base and J 6 bases; nucleotides not matched to a gene: 8. This CDR3 is 15 amino acids long. The chain's CDR3 is CASSLIGGEVDTQYF. CDR3 DNA sequence: TGCGCCAGCAGCTTGATTGGGGGGGAAGTGGATACGCAGTATTTT.

In nucleotides, the CDR3 is TGTGCCAGCAGCCGCCGCAGGGAGGGGTATAATTCACCCCTCCACTTT. Translating gives CASSRRREGYNSPLHF. The chain uses TRBV5-6 and TRBJ1-6; the D gene is possibly TRBD1 (5 bases). Germline values: CDR1 SGHDT, CDR2 YYEEEE. The CDR3 totals 16 residues. The V end was cut by 4 bases, the J end by 4 bases, with 15 bases between.

The genes are TRBV5-6 and TRBJ2-1, with 9 bases matching TRBD2. The CDR3 consists of 17 residues. The V gene end was trimmed by 0 bases and the J gene end by 4 bases; junction bases not matched to a gene: 8. Per the germline V gene, CDR1 is SGHDT and CDR2 is YYEEEE. The CDR3, as DNA: TGTGCCAGCAGCTTGGGGTTGGGGACTAGCCTTTACAATGAGCAGTTCTTC. Protein: CASSLGLGTSLYNEQFF.

The chain has TRBV5-1 and TRBJ1-2, with a tentative D call TRBD1 (6 bases). The ends were cut back, 4 bases at V and 7 bases at J, with 26 bases in the middle. Germline V gene lookup returns CDR1 SGHRS and CDR2 YFSETQ. The CDR3 is 17 residues long. The CDR3 region is CASSPPGGGAGIVGYTF. CDR3 bases: TGCGCCAGCAGCCCCCCAGGTGGGGGCGCGGGTATCGTTGGCTACACCTTC.

This sequence joins TRBV4-2 and TRBJ2-1; 11 bases are a match to TRBD2. The CDR3 length is 17 residues. CDR1 is LGHNA and CDR2 is YNFKEQ in the germline V gene. V lost 0 bases, J lost 8 bases, and 9 bases stayed unmatched. CDR3 bases: TGTGCCAGCAGCCAAGAAGCGTCTAGCGGGGGGTTCTATGAGCAGTTCTTC. Amino acid sequence: CASSQEASSGGFYEQFF.

The rearrangement joins TRBV27 to TRBJ1-6; D possibly corresponds to TRBD1 (6 bases). V was cut by 5 bases and J by 8 bases, with 16 bases left in between. This CDR3 comprises 15 residues. CDR1 is MNHEY, CDR2 SMNVEV, per germline (reference sequence). The CDR3 loop is CASSPRGEGYSPLHF. The CDR3, as DNA: TGTGCCAGCAGTCCCAGGGGAGAGGGCTATTCACCCCTCCACTTT.

The V call is TRBV30, the J call TRBJ2-3; D is possibly TRBD1 (6 bases). Trimming took off 3 bases at V and 4 bases at J, with 8 bases between the two ends. Per the germline V gene, CDR1 is GTSNPN and CDR2 is SVGIG (reference sequence). The CDR3 has 12 residues. In nucleotides, the CDR3 is TGTGCCTGGAGCCACAGGGCAGATACGCAGTATTTT. The encoded protein is CAWSHRADTQYF.

There are a few counts of this clone. The chain carries TRBV19 and TRBJ1-2, with D maybe TRBD1 (5 bases). The germline CDR1 and CDR2 sequences are LNHDA and SQIVND (reference sequence). V was cut by 7 bases and J by 5 bases, with 14 bases left in between. The CDR3 length is 13 residues. The CDR3 here is CASTHAGQYGYTF. The CDR3 nucleotides are TGTGCCAGTACCCACGCGGGGCAGTATGGCTACACCTTC.